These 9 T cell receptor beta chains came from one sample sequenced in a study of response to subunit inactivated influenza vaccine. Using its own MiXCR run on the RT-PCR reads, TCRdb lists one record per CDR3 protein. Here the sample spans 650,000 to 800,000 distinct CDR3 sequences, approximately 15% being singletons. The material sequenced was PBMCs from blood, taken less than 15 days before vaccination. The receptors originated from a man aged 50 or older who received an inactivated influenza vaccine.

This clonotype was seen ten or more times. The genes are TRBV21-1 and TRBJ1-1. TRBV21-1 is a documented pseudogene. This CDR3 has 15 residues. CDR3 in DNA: TGTGCCAGCAGCAAAGCCAAAGTAAGCGACACTGAAGCTTTCTTT. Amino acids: CASSKAKVSDTEAFF.

In DNA form, the CDR3 reads TGTGCCAGCAGCTTTGGACGGAAAGTAGGGCAGTACTTC. Its translation: CASSFGRKVGQYF. The genes are TRBV11-2 and TRBJ2-4, with D unclear. From germline, CDR1 is SGHAT and CDR2 FQNNGV. The CDR3 sequence is 13 residues long. The V end was cut by 3 bases, the J end by 13 bases, with 16 bases between. The full variable domain, rest sourced from reference TRBV11-2 and TRBJ2-4, is EAGVAQSPRYKIIEKRQSVAFWCNPISGHATLYWYQQILGQGPKLLIQFQNNGVVDDSQLPKDRFSAERLKGVDSTLKIQPAKLEDSAVYLCASSFGRKVGQYFGAGTRLSVL.

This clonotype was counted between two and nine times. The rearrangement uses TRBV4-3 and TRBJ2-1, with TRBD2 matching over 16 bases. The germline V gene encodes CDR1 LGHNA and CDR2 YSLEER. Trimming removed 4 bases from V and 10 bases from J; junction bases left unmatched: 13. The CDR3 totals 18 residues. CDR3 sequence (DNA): TGCGCCAGCAGCCGGGGACTAGCGGGAGGGCTCCGGGAGGGAGAGCAGTTCTTC. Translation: CASSRGLAGGLREGEQFF.

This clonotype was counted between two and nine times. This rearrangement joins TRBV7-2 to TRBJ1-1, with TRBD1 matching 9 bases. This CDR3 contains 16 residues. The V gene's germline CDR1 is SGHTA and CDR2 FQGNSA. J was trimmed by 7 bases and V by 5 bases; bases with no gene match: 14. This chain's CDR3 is CASSHYRGRNLFEAFF. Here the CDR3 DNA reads TGTGCCAGCAGCCATTACAGGGGGCGAAATTTATTTGAAGCTTTCTTT.

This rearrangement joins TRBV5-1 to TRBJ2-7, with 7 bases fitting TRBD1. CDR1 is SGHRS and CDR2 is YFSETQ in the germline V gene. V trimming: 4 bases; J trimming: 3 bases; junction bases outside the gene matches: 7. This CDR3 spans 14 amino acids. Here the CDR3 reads CASSREGGVYEQYF. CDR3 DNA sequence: TGCGCCAGCAGCCGAGAAGGGGGCGTCTACGAGCAGTACTTC.

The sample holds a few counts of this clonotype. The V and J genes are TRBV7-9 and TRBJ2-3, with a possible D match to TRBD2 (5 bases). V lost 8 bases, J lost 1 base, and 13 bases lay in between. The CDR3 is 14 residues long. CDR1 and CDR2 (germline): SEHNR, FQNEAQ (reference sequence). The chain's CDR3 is CASRGSGGTDTQYF. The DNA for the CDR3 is TGTGCCAGCCGAGGCAGCGGAGGCACAGATACGCAGTATTTT.

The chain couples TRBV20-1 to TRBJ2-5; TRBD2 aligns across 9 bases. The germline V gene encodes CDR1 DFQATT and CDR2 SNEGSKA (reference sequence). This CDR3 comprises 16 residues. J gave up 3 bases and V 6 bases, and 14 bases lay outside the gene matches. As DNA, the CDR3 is TGCAGTGCAAGGAACTTTGCTAGCGGGGCAAAAGAGACCCAGTACTTC. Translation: CSARNFASGAKETQYF.

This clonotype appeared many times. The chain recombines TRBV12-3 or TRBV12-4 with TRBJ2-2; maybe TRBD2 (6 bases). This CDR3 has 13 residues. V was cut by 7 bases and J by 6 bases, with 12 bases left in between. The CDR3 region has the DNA TGTGCCAGCATCGGGGGAGCGCCCGGGGAGCTGTTTTTT. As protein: CASIGGAPGELFF.

CDR3: CASSITSGGFSYNEQFF. The CDR3 DNA reads as TGTGCCAGCAGCATTACTAGCGGGGGCTTTTCCTACAATGAGCAGTTCTTC. The chain combines TRBV9 with TRBJ2-1; 11 positions agree with TRBD2. The germline V gene encodes CDR1 SGDLS and CDR2 YYNGEE. The CDR3 contains 17 residues. J was trimmed by 1 base and V by 4 bases; bases with no gene match: 7.